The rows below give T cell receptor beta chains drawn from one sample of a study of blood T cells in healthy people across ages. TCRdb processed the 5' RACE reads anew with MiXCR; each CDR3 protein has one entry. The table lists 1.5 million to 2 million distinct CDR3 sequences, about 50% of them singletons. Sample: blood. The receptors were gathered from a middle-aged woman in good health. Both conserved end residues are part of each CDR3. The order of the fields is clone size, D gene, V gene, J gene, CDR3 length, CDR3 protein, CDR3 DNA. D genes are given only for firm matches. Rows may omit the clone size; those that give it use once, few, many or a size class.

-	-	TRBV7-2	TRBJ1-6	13	CASSSTIGSPLHF	TGTGCCAGCAGCTCTACGATAGGCTCGCCCCTCCACTTT
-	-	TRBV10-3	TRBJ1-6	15	CAISESDSGNSPLHF	TGTGCCATCAGTGAGTCGGACAGTGGCAATTCACCCCTCCACTTT
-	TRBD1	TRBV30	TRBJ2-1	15	CAWSVQTGGMDEQFF	TGTGCCTGGAGTGTCCAGACAGGGGGCATGGATGAGCAGTTCTTC
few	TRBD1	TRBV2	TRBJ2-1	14	CASSEVGAGGEQFF	TGTGCCAGCAGTGAGGTTGGGGCAGGGGGTGAGCAGTTCTTC
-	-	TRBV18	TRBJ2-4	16	CASSPGAGRAKNIQYF	TGTGCCAGCTCACCGGGCGCAGGACGAGCCAAAAACATTCAGTACTTC
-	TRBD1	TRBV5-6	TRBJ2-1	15	CASRLTGGAYNEQFF	TGTGCCAGCAGACTTACAGGGGGCGCTTACAATGAGCAGTTCTTC
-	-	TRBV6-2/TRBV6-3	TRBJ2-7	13	CASSRTQNSGQYF	TGTGCCAGCAGTCGGACTCAAAATTCCGGGCAGTACTTC
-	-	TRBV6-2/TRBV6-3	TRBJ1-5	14	CASTGTASNQPQHF	TGTGCCAGCACCGGGACGGCAAGCAATCAGCCCCAGCATTTT
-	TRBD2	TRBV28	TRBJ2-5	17	CAALGGTSGGPGETQYF	TGTGCAGCCCTCGGCGGGACTAGCGGGGGGCCGGGAGAGACCCAGTACTTC
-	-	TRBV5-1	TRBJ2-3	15	CASSLAAQTTDTQYF	TGCGCCAGCAGCTTGGCGGCACAAACCACAGATACGCAGTATTTT
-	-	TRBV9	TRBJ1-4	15	CASSPEGMGDEKLFF	TGTGCCAGCAGCCCCGAGGGGATGGGGGATGAAAAACTGTTTTTT